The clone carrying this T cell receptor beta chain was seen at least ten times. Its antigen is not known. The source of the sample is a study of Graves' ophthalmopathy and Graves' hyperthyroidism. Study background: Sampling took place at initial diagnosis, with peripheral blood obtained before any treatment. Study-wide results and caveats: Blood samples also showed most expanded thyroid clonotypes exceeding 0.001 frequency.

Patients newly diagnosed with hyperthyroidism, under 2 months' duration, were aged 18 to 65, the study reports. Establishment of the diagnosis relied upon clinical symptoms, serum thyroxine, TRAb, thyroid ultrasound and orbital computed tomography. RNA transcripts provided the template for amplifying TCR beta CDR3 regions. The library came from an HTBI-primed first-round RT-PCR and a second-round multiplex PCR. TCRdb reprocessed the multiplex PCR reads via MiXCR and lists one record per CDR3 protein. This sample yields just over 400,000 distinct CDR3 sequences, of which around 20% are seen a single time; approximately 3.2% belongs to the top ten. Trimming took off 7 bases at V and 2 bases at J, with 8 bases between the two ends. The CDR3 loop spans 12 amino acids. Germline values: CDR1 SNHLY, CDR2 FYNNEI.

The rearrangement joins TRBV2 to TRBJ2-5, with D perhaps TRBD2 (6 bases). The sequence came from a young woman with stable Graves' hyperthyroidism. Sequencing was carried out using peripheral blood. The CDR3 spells CASTSVQETQYF. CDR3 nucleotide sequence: TGTGCCAGCACTAGCGTACAAGAGACCCAGTACTTC.